The rows below give T cell receptor beta chains drawn from one sample of a study of cytomegalovirus exposure and HLA in healthy donors. Clones were sequenced by immunoSEQ multiplex PCR, and TCRdb holds only the in-frame ones, with some missing. The table shows tens of thousands of clones, with about 7.6% occurring only once. Sequencing input: PBMCs. These receptors all come from a man in his fifties in good health and CMV-seronegative. Both conserved end residues are part of each CDR3. Fields, in order: D gene, J gene, CDR3 length, V gene, clone size, CDR3 DNA, CDR3 protein. A D gene is named only where the DNA matches it firmly. Only some rows state a clone size, as once, few, many or a class for expanded clones.

TRBD1 | TRBJ1-2 | 15 | TRBV7-8 | few | TGTGCCAGCAGCGCTTACCAGGGGGCTAGCTATGGCTACACCTTC | CASSAYQGASYGYTF
NA | TRBJ2-1 | 15 | TRBV4-2 | NA | TGTGCCAGCAGCCAATTTCCTAGTAGCTACAATGAGCAGTTCTTC | CASSQFPSSYNEQFF
TRBD1 | TRBJ1-1 | 15 | TRBV7-6 | NA | TGTGCCAGCAGCGGGGGTACAGGGGGGAACACTGAAGCTTTCTTT | CASSGGTGGNTEAFF
TRBD2 | TRBJ2-1 | 17 | TRBV19 | few | TGTGCCAGTAGTAAAGGCGGAGGGACTAGCGTTTACAATGAGCAGTTCTTC | CASSKGGGTSVYNEQFF
NA | TRBJ1-1 | 13 | TRBV5-1 | few | TGCGCCAGCAGCACCGACAGGAGGACTGAAGCTTTCTTT | CASSTDRRTEAFF
TRBD2 | TRBJ2-7 | 14 | TRBV6-4 | few | TGTGCCAGCGGGACTAGCGGGCAACCCTACGAGCAGTACTTC | CASGTSGQPYEQYF
NA | TRBJ2-7 | 12 | TRBV6-5 | NA | TGTGCCACCCGAAAGGGGGTCTACGAGCAGTACTTC | CATRKGVYEQYF
NA | TRBJ1-2 | 13 | TRBV27 | few | TGTGCCAGCAGCGCCGGGACACTCTATGGCTACACCTTC | CASSAGTLYGYTF
NA | TRBJ1-1 | 13 | TRBV6-1 | NA | TGTGCCAGCAGATTGGGCCCCGGTACCGAAGCTTTCTTT | CASRLGPGTEAFF
NA | TRBJ2-5 | 13 | TRBV30 | NA | TGTGCCTGGAGTGTGACGGGGAGGGAGACCCAGTACTTC | CAWSVTGRETQYF
NA | TRBJ2-3 | 12 | TRBV28 | few | TGTGCCAGCAGGACAAGCACAGATACGCAGTATTTT | CASRTSTDTQYF
NA | TRBJ2-7 | 14 | TRBV4-2 | NA | TGTGCCAGCAGCCAAGGACAGGCGTTCTACGAGCAGTACTTC | CASSQGQAFYEQYF
NA | TRBJ2-5 | 14 | TRBV9 | NA | TGTGCCAGCTCGCCCAGCGCCAACCAAGAGACCCAGTACTTC | CASSPSANQETQYF
NA | TRBJ2-2 | 14 | TRBV5-1 | many | TGCGCCAGCAGCGCCGGAGCGAACACCGGGGAGCTGTTTTTT | CASSAGANTGELFF
NA | TRBJ1-5 | 12 | TRBV28 | NA | TGTGCCCTCCAGACGGCAGGGAAGCCCCAGCATTTT | CALQTAGKPQHF
NA | TRBJ2-1 | 15 | TRBV5-4 | NA | TGTGCCAGCAGCTTGCGACTAGTGTCATCCAATGAGCAGTTCTTC | CASSLRLVSSNEQFF
NA | TRBJ1-1 | 13 | TRBV7-2 | few | TGTGCCAGCAGCTTAGAAACAGGGTGGCGAACTTTCTTT | CASSLETGWRTFF
TRBD2 | TRBJ2-5 | 13 | TRBV7-3 | NA | TGTGCCAGCAGCCGGGGGGGCCTGGAGACCCAGTACTTC | CASSRGGLETQYF
NA | TRBJ1-3 | 14 | TRBV5-6 | few | TGTGCCAGCAGCGGAACAGGGACGGGAAACACCATATATTTT | CASSGTGTGNTIYF
TRBD2 | TRBJ2-5 | 18 | TRBV11-2 | few | TGTGCCAGCAGCTTAAGGGTCCTGGCTAGCGGGGGGGAGGAGACCCAGTACTTC | CASSLRVLASGGEETQYF
TRBD2 | TRBJ2-1 | 15 | TRBV11-2 | few | TGTGCCAGCAGCACGGCACTAGCGGGATTCAATGAGCAGTTCTTC | CASSTALAGFNEQFF
NA | TRBJ1-4 | 14 | TRBV7-6 | NA | TGTGCCAGCAGCCCCCGGGGGGCTAATGAAAAACTGTTTTTT | CASSPRGANEKLFF
NA | TRBJ2-2 | 18 | TRBV7-9 | NA | TGTGCCAGCATCCTAGGGGGGACAGATTTATTTAACACCGGGGAGCTGTTTTTT | CASILGGTDLFNTGELFF
TRBD2 | TRBJ2-1 | 15 | TRBV7-2 | NA | TGTGCCAGCAGCTCCCTAGGGACTAGCTTCAATGAGCAGTTCTTC | CASSSLGTSFNEQFF
NA | TRBJ2-7 | 15 | TRBV2 | few | TGTGCCAGAGGGGTGATGGGGGGGCCTTCCTACGAGCAGTACTTC | CARGVMGGPSYEQYF
NA | TRBJ1-5 | 14 | TRBV28 | NA | TGTGCCAGCAGCCCGCCGAGGAGCAATCAGCCCCAGCATTTT | CASSPPRSNQPQHF
TRBD2 | TRBJ2-1 | 14 | TRBV30 | few | TGTGCCTGGAGTGTAAGCGGGATCAGGAATGAGCAGTTCTTC | CAWSVSGIRNEQFF
TRBD2 | TRBJ2-7 | 14 | TRBV27 | few | TGTGCCAGCAGTTCAGCGGGAGAGGTCTACGAGCAGTACTTC | CASSSAGEVYEQYF
NA | TRBJ1-4 | 15 | TRBV28 | NA | TGTGCCAGCAGTCCTAGCTTGGCCCCTGAGGAAAAACTGTTTTTT | CASSPSLAPEEKLFF
TRBD1 | TRBJ1-2 | 15 | TRBV19 | few | TGTGCCAGTAGTACAGAACAGGGGGACCTTTTCGGCTACACCTTC | CASSTEQGDLFGYTF
NA | TRBJ2-3 | 14 | TRBV2 | NA | TGTGCCAGCAGTCGACTGATTAGCACAGATACGCAGTATTTT | CASSRLISTDTQYF
NA | TRBJ2-3 | 14 | TRBV5-1 | NA | TGCGCCAGCCCCCACTCCGAAATCACAGATACGCAGTATTTT | CASPHSEITDTQYF
NA | TRBJ1-4 | 16 | TRBV9 | NA | TGTGCCAGCAGCGTAGGCGGGGCGCTGACTAATGAAAAACTGTTTTTT | CASSVGGALTNEKLFF
NA | TRBJ2-3 | 13 | TRBV5-1 | few | TGCGCCAGCAGTCAGGGTAGCACAGATACGCAGTATTTT | CASSQGSTDTQYF
TRBD1 | TRBJ1-4 | 16 | TRBV5-1 | NA | TGCGCCAGCAGCTTGGGAGGGACAGGGTTGTCTGAAAAACTGTTTTTT | CASSLGGTGLSEKLFF
TRBD1 | TRBJ1-5 | 14 | TRBV28 | few | TGTGCCAGCAGTTTTCAGACAGGGGTTCAGCCCCAGCATTTT | CASSFQTGVQPQHF
TRBD1 | TRBJ2-4 | 15 | TRBV5-1 | few | TGCGCCAGCAGCTTGGAGGGACAGGGTCTGGACATTCAGTACTTC | CASSLEGQGLDIQYF
TRBD2 | TRBJ2-3 | 15 | TRBV30 | NA | TGTGCCTGGAGCGAAACTAGCGGGAGGTTCGATACGCAGTATTTT | CAWSETSGRFDTQYF
NA | TRBJ2-1 | 16 | TRBV2 | few | TGTGCCAGCAGTGTCCTAGCCTTAACGGGAAACAATGAGCAGTTCTTC | CASSVLALTGNNEQFF
NA | TRBJ1-1 | 12 | TRBV7-9 | NA | TGTGCCAGCAGCACGACAGGCCGTGAAGCTTTCTTT | CASSTTGREAFF
TRBD2 | TRBJ2-5 | 15 | TRBV5-4 | few | TGTGCCAGCAGCTTCGAGCGGGGGGGTTCGGAGACCCAGTACTTC | CASSFERGGSETQYF
NA | TRBJ2-1 | 14 | TRBV28 | NA | TGTGCCGGAAAGAGTGGGGGCATGAACAATGAGCAGTTCTTC | CAGKSGGMNNEQFF
NA | TRBJ2-2 | 15 | TRBV6-5 | few | TGTGCCAGCAGTCCAGCGGCGACGAACACCGGGGAGCTGTTTTTT | CASSPAATNTGELFF
NA | TRBJ1-6 | 16 | TRBV6-6 | NA | TGTGCCAGCAGTCCAGACTCGAGCTCCTATAATTCACCCCTCCACTTT | CASSPDSSSYNSPLHF
NA | TRBJ1-3 | 16 | TRBV5-1 | few | TGCGCCAGCAGCTTGGGTCCCGGGGGCTCTGGAAACACCATATATTTT | CASSLGPGGSGNTIYF
TRBD1 | TRBJ1-2 | 15 | TRBV5-1 | few | TGCGCCAGCAGCCTTCCTGGACAGGGGGCGAATGGCTACACCTTC | CASSLPGQGANGYTF
NA | TRBJ2-1 | 15 | TRBV7-9 | once | TGTGCCAGCAGCTTAAGACAGGACAGCCTCGGTGAGCAGTTCTTC | CASSLRQDSLGEQFF
NA | TRBJ2-6 | 15 | TRBV6-4 | few | TGTGCCAGCAGTCCCGCTAGCTCTGGGGCCAACGTCCTGACTTTC | CASSPASSGANVLTF
NA | TRBJ2-7 | 15 | TRBV6-6 | few | TGTGCCAGCACTCTGGGGGCAGTGAACTCCTACGAGCAGTACTTC | CASTLGAVNSYEQYF
NA | TRBJ1-2 | 15 | TRBV11-2 | few | TGTGCCAGCAGCTTGTTGGGGGCCTCTAACTATGGCTACACCTTC | CASSLLGASNYGYTF
NA | TRBJ2-7 | 13 | TRBV11-3 | few | TGTGCCAGCAGCTTAGAAGAGGGCTACGAGCAGTACTTC | CASSLEEGYEQYF
NA | TRBJ1-2 | 15 | TRBV4-3 | NA | TGCGCCAGCAGCCAAGGGGGGGTAGCAGACTATGGCTACACCTTC | CASSQGGVADYGYTF
NA | TRBJ1-2 | 14 | TRBV29-1 | NA | TGCAGCGTTGAAACAGGGATAGGGGTTTATGGCTACACCTTC | CSVETGIGVYGYTF
NA | TRBJ1-4 | 14 | TRBV28 | few | TGTGCCAGCAGTTTTTCTGGTACAAATGAAAAACTGTTTTTT | CASSFSGTNEKLFF
NA | TRBJ1-2 | 16 | TRBV2 | NA | TGTGCCAGCAGTGAAAATAGGGGGGGTGCGAACTATGGCTACACCTTC | CASSENRGGANYGYTF